This T cell receptor (beta chain) was found in a study of shared clonotypes between healthy human individuals. Looking at the study overall: Every donor yielded three CD4 naive, three CD4 memory, two CD8 naive and one CD8 memory plate.

Germline loops: CDR1 SQVTM, CDR2 ANQGSEA. With 3 bases removed from V and 4 bases from J, the gap between germline ends came to 12 bases. The CDR3 extends over 13 amino acids. At the deep level, the assay was run. Sequenced by immunoSEQ multiplex PCR; TCRdb stores in-frame clones only, minus some. The table records millions of clones, roughly 91% of them present only once. Cells designated naive CD8 were CD45RO-negative and were positively selected for CCR7, with terminally differentiated effector memory CD45RA+ cells excluded. The sequence derives from a man in his late teens or twenties in good health. Some clones in this sample may be carry-over from other donors' samples. Sequenced: naive CD8+ T cells from PBMCs. The chain couples TRBV29-1 to TRBJ1-1, with TRBD1 as a possible D gene (5 bases). CDR3 coding DNA: TGCAGCGTTGACGGGACCTGGGGCACTGAAGCTTTCTTT. It yields the protein CSVDGTWGTEAFF.